These 30 T cell receptor beta chains share one sample of origin, sequenced in a study of technical replicates of blood from several donors. Repertoires were generated with immunoSEQ multiplex PCR, while TCRdb's copy carries only in-frame clones and drops some. Among some 80,000 clones, approximately 96% were seen once, and the ten largest hold 0.25% to 0.3%. The material sequenced was T cells isolated from PBMCs. The receptors derive from a human donor in good health.

The V gene is TRBV10-3, the J gene TRBJ2-1, with D maybe TRBD2 (5 bases). From germline, CDR1 is ENHRY and CDR2 SYGVKD. The V end was cut by 0 bases, the J end by 5 bases, with 20 bases between. The CDR3 extends over 18 amino acids. CDR3 sequence: CAISESPVSWESHNEQFF. CDR3 DNA: TGTGCCATCAGTGAGTCCCCAGTCTCGTGGGAGAGCCACAATGAGCAGTTCTTC.

The rearrangement joins TRBV9 to TRBJ2-7, with D perhaps TRBD2 (5 bases). The V and J ends lost 0 bases and 1 base respectively, with 11 bases between them. This CDR3 comprises 15 residues. Per germline, CDR1 SGDLS and CDR2 YYNGEE. The CDR3 coding sequence is TGTGCCAGCAGCGTAGCGCCTAGCCAGTCCTACGAGCAGTACTTC. Translated: CASSVAPSQSYEQYF.

J is TRBJ1-1 and V is TRBV5-1; D is unclear. The germline V gene has CDR1 SGHRS and CDR2 YFSETQ. The CDR3 is 15 residues long. Trimming removed 4 bases from V and 1 base from J, with 14 bases in between. CDR3 sequence: CASSISKLENTEAFF. DNA for the CDR3: TGCGCCAGCAGCATTAGCAAGCTCGAGAACACTGAAGCTTTCTTT.

This clone showed up just a few times. This sequence joins TRBV5-1 and TRBJ1-1; possible D gene TRBD1, 5 bases. The CDR3 has 15 amino acids. Per the germline V gene, CDR1 is SGHRS and CDR2 is YFSETQ. The V gene lost 7 bases and the J gene lost 3 bases, with 19 bases spanning the gap. CDR3 region: CASLEGLGLDTEAFF. CDR3 in DNA: TGCGCCAGCCTGGAGGGTCTGGGGCTTGACACTGAAGCTTTCTTT.

This clone was observed once. V and J are TRBV5-4 and TRBJ2-7; TRBD2 might be the D (6 bases). Germline lookup yields CDR1 SGHNT and CDR2 YYREEE (reference sequence). CDR3 size: 15 residues. Trimming left V 4 bases short and J 0 bases short, with 14 bases between. In nucleotides, the CDR3 is TGTGCCAGCAGCGGACTAAGCGGTAGCTCCTACGAGCAGTACTTC. Translation gives CASSGLSGSSYEQYF.

The chain combines TRBV18 with TRBJ1-1; D ambiguous. Between the trimmed V and J ends, which lost 3 bases and 3 bases, there was a span of 11 bases. CDR3 size: 14 residues. Germline V gene lookup returns CDR1 KGHSH and CDR2 LQKENI. CDR3 DNA: TGTGCCAGCTCACCCCTTCCCCTCTACACTGAAGCTTTCTTT. It encodes CASSPLPLYTEAFF.

The rearrangement joins TRBV7-6 to TRBJ2-2; 7 bases fit TRBD1. V was clipped by 7 bases and J by 6 bases; unmatched bases: 11. This CDR3 has 15 residues. CDR1 is SGHVS, CDR2 FNYEAQ, per germline. The DNA of the CDR3 is TGTGCCAGCACCGCAACATGGACAGGATCCGGGGAGCTGTTTTTT. Translating it yields CASTATWTGSGELFF.

In DNA form, the CDR3 reads TGTGCCAGCAGCGTAGTAGCGGGAGATATCACAGATACGCAGTATTTT. Residues: CASSVVAGDITDTQYF. The rearrangement links TRBV9 to TRBJ2-3, with 9 bases that match TRBD2. The V segment lost 0 bases and the J segment 2 bases; nucleotides outside the gene matches: 4. The length of the CDR3 is 16 residues. In germline, CDR1 is SGDLS, CDR2 YYNGEE.

The J gene is TRBJ1-2, the V gene TRBV25-1; possible D gene TRBD1, 6 bases. The V gene's germline CDR1 is MGHDK and CDR2 SYGVNS. The CDR3 runs 14 residues. V was clipped by 6 bases and J by 4 bases, with 15 bases between them. The CDR3, as DNA: TGTGCCAGCAGGGGGAATCGGGGGGCCTATGGCTACACCTTC. Translating it yields CASRGNRGAYGYTF.

V and J are TRBV5-1 and TRBJ1-5; D is undetermined. Germline values: CDR1 SGHRS, CDR2 YFSETQ. With 0 bases removed from V and 7 bases from J, the gap between germline ends came to 8 bases. The CDR3 contains 13 residues. CDR3 sequence reads: CASSLAAGQPQHF. Written as DNA, the CDR3 is TGCGCCAGCAGCTTGGCCGCGGGCCAGCCCCAGCATTTT.

The V call is TRBV5-4, the J call TRBJ2-5; D not certain. The V and J ends lost 4 bases and 4 bases respectively, with 11 bases between them. There are 13 residues in the CDR3. The germline V gene has CDR1 SGHNT and CDR2 YYREEE (reference sequence). Written as DNA, the CDR3 is TGTGCCAGCAGCCTGGAGCCGGGAGAGACCCAGTACTTC. This gives the protein CASSLEPGETQYF.

The chain recombines TRBV19 with TRBJ1-5; the match to TRBD1 covers 7 bases. This CDR3 region has 13 residues. Per the germline V gene, CDR1 is LNHDA and CDR2 is SQIVND (reference sequence). V dropped 6 bases and J dropped 1; count of bases not matched to a gene: 0. CDR3 residues: CASSRGSNQPQHF. CDR3 sequence (DNA): TGTGCCAGTAGCAGGGGGAGCAATCAGCCCCAGCATTTT.

Here the CDR3 reads CASSVGTVSYEQYF. Written as DNA, the CDR3 is TGTGCCAGCAGCGTAGGGACAGTTTCCTACGAGCAGTACTTC. The chain links TRBV9 to TRBJ2-7, with D perhaps TRBD1 (6 bases). V was shortened by 0 bases and J by 1 base, with 8 bases between the two germline ends. The CDR3 is 14 amino acids. Germline CDR1 SGDLS, CDR2 YYNGEE. Together with reference TRBV9 and TRBJ2-7, the CDR3 gives the full variable domain: DSGVTQTPKHLITATGQRVTLRCSPRSGDLSVYWYQQSLDQGLQFLIQYYNGEERAKGNILERFSAQQFPDLHSELNLSSLELGDSALYFCASSVGTVSYEQYFGPGTRLTVT.

In this sample, this clone turned up once. This sequence joins TRBV27 and TRBJ2-2; TRBD2 matches 11 bases. This CDR3 is built from 17 residues. V lost 2 bases and J lost 4; bases outside the gene matches: 6. The germline V gene has CDR1 MNHEY and CDR2 SMNVEV (reference sequence). The DNA for the CDR3 is TGTGCCAGCAGTTTAGATCTAGCGGGAGGAGGCACCGGGGAGCTGTTTTTT. This gives the protein CASSLDLAGGGTGELFF.

The rearrangement links TRBV7-6 to TRBJ2-5; 8 bases match TRBD2. Trimming took 1 base from V and 5 from J; bases not matched to a gene: 6. This CDR3 region has 15 residues. CDR1 is SGHVS, CDR2 FNYEAQ, per germline. CDR3 in DNA: TGTGCCAGCAGCTTAGTGGGCGGGAGGAGGGAGACCCAGTACTTC. Its protein product is CASSLVGGRRETQYF.

The rearrangement uses TRBV27 and TRBJ2-1, with D possibly being TRBD2 (5 bases). The germline CDR1 and CDR2 sequences are MNHEY and SMNVEV (reference sequence). The CDR3 loop spans 14 amino acids. V lost 6 bases and J 8 bases, leaving 17 bases between the germline ends. The CDR3 nucleotides are TGTGCCAGCAGCCTCTTTGCCGGGGAGTATGAGCAGTTCTTC. Translated, it gives CASSLFAGEYEQFF.

This clone was seen a single time. The chain combines TRBV2 with TRBJ1-4; 11 bases fit TRBD1. CDR1 SNHLY and CDR2 FYNNEI come from the germline V gene. J gave up 6 bases and V 7 bases, and 7 bases lay outside the gene matches. The CDR3 sequence is 15 residues long. The CDR3 nucleotides read TGTGCCAGCATAGTATTGGGACAGGGGGATGAAAAACTGTTTTTT. This codes for CASIVLGQGDEKLFF.

The chain links TRBV27 to TRBJ2-7; D is undetermined. CDR1 and CDR2 from the germline V gene are MNHEY and SMNVEV (reference sequence). This CDR3 is built from 14 residues. The V end lost 6 bases, the J end lost 2 bases, and 14 bases lay between the germline ends. In DNA, the CDR3 is TGTGCCAGCAGCGATGCATATCCGGCCTACGAGCAGTACTTC. Its translation is CASSDAYPAYEQYF.

V usage is TRBV5-6 and J usage is TRBJ2-1; 10 bases line up with TRBD2. Germline V lookup: CDR1 SGHDT, CDR2 YYEEEE. V dropped 4 bases and J dropped 3; count of bases not matched to a gene: 4. The CDR3 is 15 residues long. CDR3 coding DNA: TGTGCCAGCAGCCTCGGGACTAGCGACTACAATGAGCAGTTCTTC. It specifies CASSLGTSDYNEQFF.

The gene calls are TRBV7-2 and TRBJ2-2; 9 bases are a match to TRBD2. Germline lookup yields CDR1 SGHTA and CDR2 FQGNSA. Losses at the gene ends were 2 bases for V and 5 bases for J; bases not matched to a gene: 6. This CDR3 is 16 amino acids long. The CDR3 is CASSLLAGGLTGELFF. For the CDR3, the DNA is TGTGCCAGCAGCTTACTGGCGGGAGGGTTGACCGGGGAGCTGTTTTTT.

V usage is TRBV28 and J usage is TRBJ2-7, with D possibly TRBD2 on 5 matching bases. Trimming left V 4 bases short and J 7 bases short, with 14 bases between. The germline CDR1 and CDR2 sequences are MDHEN and SYDVKM. CDR3 length equals 13 residues. CDR3 nucleotides: TGTGCCAGCAGTTCCCTAGGTTCGGGGGAGCAGTACTTC. This encodes CASSSLGSGEQYF.

The chain has TRBV28 and TRBJ2-2, with TRBD2 matching over 9 bases. The CDR3 has 17 residues. The ends lost 3 bases at V and 4 bases at J; junction bases unmatched: 9. CDR1 MDHEN and CDR2 SYDVKM come from the germline V gene. The DNA of the CDR3 is TGTGCCAGCAGTTTGAGCGCGGGAGGGCTCGTCACCGGGGAGCTGTTTTTT. Translating gives CASSLSAGGLVTGELFF.

The chain uses TRBV7-9 and TRBJ1-2; weak D call: TRBD1 (5 bases). V lost 5 bases and J 6 bases, leaving 13 bases between the germline ends. Germline V gene sequence: CDR1 SEHNR, CDR2 FQNEAQ (reference sequence). The CDR3 contains 13 residues. CDR3 region: CASSRGERNGYTF. For the CDR3, the DNA is TGTGCCAGCAGCAGGGGCGAGAGGAATGGCTACACCTTC. Using reference TRBV7-9 and TRBJ1-2 for the parts outside the CDR3, the full variable domain is DTGVSQNPRHKITKRGQNVTFRCDPISEHNRLYWYRQTLGQGPEFLTYFQNEAQLEKSRLLSDRFSAERPKGSFSTLEIQRTEQGDSAMYLCASSRGERNGYTFGSGTRLTVV.

This sequence joins TRBV30 and TRBJ1-1, with TRBD1 matching over 8 bases. Germline V lookup: CDR1 GTSNPN, CDR2 SVGIG (reference sequence). V dropped 4 bases and J dropped 7; count of bases not matched to a gene: 5. This CDR3 spans 12 amino acids. The DNA for the CDR3 is TGTGCCTGGACCCCGGGGACAGGTGAAGCTTTCTTT. This codes for CAWTPGTGEAFF.

The chain couples TRBV6-1 to TRBJ2-2; D perhaps matches TRBD1 (5 bases). The V end lost 2 bases, the J end lost 7 bases, and 8 bases lay between the germline ends. CDR1 MNHNS and CDR2 SASEGT come from the germline V gene. The CDR3 totals 13 residues. In nucleotides, the CDR3 is TGTGCCAGCAGTGAATGGGGCGACGGGGAGCTGTTTTTT. It is translated as CASSEWGDGELFF.

The chain uses TRBV5-1 and TRBJ1-1; the D gene is possibly TRBD1 (5 bases). Trimming pared 3 bases from V and 3 bases from J, leaving 12 bases between. The germline gives CDR1 SGHRS, CDR2 YFSETQ. The CDR3 has 14 residues. The CDR3 DNA reads as TGCGCCAGCAGCTCGCAGGGTTTAGACACTGAAGCTTTCTTT. Residues: CASSSQGLDTEAFF.

The J gene is TRBJ2-2, the V gene TRBV10-1; D gene uncertain. CDR3 length equals 15 residues. Trimming shortened V by 0 bases and J by 7 bases, and 12 bases separated the two germline ends. The germline CDR1 and CDR2 sequences are WNHNN and SYGVQD (reference sequence). The DNA of the CDR3 is TGCGCCAGCAGTGAGTCTCGGCTACCGGGCGGGGAGCTGTTTTTT. This sequence encodes CASSESRLPGGELFF.

The chain has TRBV5-1 and TRBJ2-5; D gene unclear. Per germline, CDR1 SGHRS and CDR2 YFSETQ. The CDR3 has 13 amino acids. With 0 bases removed from V and 5 bases from J, the gap between germline ends came to 8 bases. This CDR3 is CASSLVLEETQYF. DNA of the CDR3: TGCGCCAGCAGCTTGGTGCTGGAGGAGACCCAGTACTTC.

This clone has more than one count but fewer than ten. In DNA, the CDR3 is TGTGCCAGCAGCTTAAGTACGGGGGATGGGGGCTACACCTTC. Translating gives CASSLSTGDGGYTF. The V gene is TRBV11-2, the J gene TRBJ1-2; possible D gene TRBD1, 5 bases. In germline, CDR1 is SGHAT, CDR2 FQNNGV. This CDR3 spans 14 amino acids. V lost 2 bases and J lost 8, with 15 bases in between.

Here the CDR3 DNA reads TGTGCCAGACGGGACAGGCAGACCTACGAGCAGTACTTC. Translating gives CARRDRQTYEQYF. The chain couples TRBV2 to TRBJ2-7, with 8 bases identical to TRBD1. The CDR3 consists of 13 residues. Per germline, CDR1 SNHLY and CDR2 FYNNEI. J lost 2 bases, V lost 9 bases, and 6 bases had no gene match. The full variable domain, rest sourced from reference TRBV2 and TRBJ2-7, is EPEVTQTPSHQVTQMGQEVILRCVPISNHLYFYWYRQILGQKVEFLVSFYNNEISEKSEIFDDQFSVERPDGSNFTLKIRSTKLEDSAMYFCARRDRQTYEQYFGPGTRLTVT.